A single sample gave rise to the 31 T cell receptor beta chains below, sequenced in a study of blood T cell repertoires in COVID-19. Sequencing was performed with immunoSEQ multiplex PCR; in TCRdb, only in-frame clones are kept and a portion is missing. The sample contains around 230,000 clones, roughly 88% of which appear only once. The sequenced sample was PBMCs or T cells enriched from blood (not recorded which). These receptors were obtained from a middle-aged woman with acute COVID-19.

This chain links TRBV9 with TRBJ2-3; 7 positions match TRBD1. The CDR3 length is 15 residues. The germline V gene has CDR1 SGDLS and CDR2 YYNGEE. V gave up 2 bases and J gave up 2 bases; unmatched junction bases: 5. CDR3 sequence reads: CASSVTGVFTDTQYF. The CDR3 DNA follows: TGTGCCAGCAGCGTCACAGGGGTCTTCACAGATACGCAGTATTTT.

This clone was observed a handful of times. The chain carries TRBV25-1 and TRBJ1-1; D is uncertain. The CDR3 spans 12 residues. From germline, CDR1 is MGHDK and CDR2 SYGVNS. V dropped 4 bases and J dropped 1 base, with 4 bases sitting between them. CDR3 loop: CASSVANTEAFF. CDR3 bases: TGTGCCAGCAGTGTAGCGAACACTGAAGCTTTCTTT.

On this clone itself: A read error may explain this, as a much larger clone is one base away. The CDR3 nucleotides read TGTGCCAGCAGCCCTAGCACTGAAGCTTTCTTT. Translating gives CASSPSTEAFF. The V and J genes are TRBV7-9 and TRBJ1-1; D not certain. V dropped 5 bases and J dropped 4 bases, with 5 bases sitting between them. CDR1 and CDR2 from the germline V gene are SEHNR and FQNEAQ (reference sequence). The CDR3 runs 11 residues.

V gene TRBV9 combines with J gene TRBJ1-1; D perhaps matches TRBD1 (6 bases). The ends were cut back, 0 bases at V and 9 bases at J, with 18 bases in the middle. The V gene's germline CDR1 is SGDLS and CDR2 YYNGEE. The CDR3 has 15 residues. The CDR3 sequence is CASSVDGRGLGKAFF. CDR3 coding DNA: TGTGCCAGCAGCGTAGACGGCAGGGGCTTGGGAAAAGCTTTCTTT.

This clone appeared a single time. This chain uses TRBV11-2 with TRBJ1-1; no clear D. Germline V lookup: CDR1 SGHAT, CDR2 FQNNGV. With 1 base removed from V and 4 bases from J, the gap between germline ends came to 4 bases. This CDR3 comprises 12 residues. CDR3 nucleotide sequence: TGTGCCAGCAGCTTAGTGGCCACTGAAGCTTTCTTT. Its translation: CASSLVATEAFF.

This clone was picked up one time. The rearrangement uses TRBV6-1 and TRBJ1-4; tentative D call: TRBD1 (6 bases). The CDR3 length is 15 residues. Per germline, CDR1 MNHNS and CDR2 SASEGT. V gave up 1 base and J gave up 10 bases, with 16 bases separating them. The CDR3 protein is CASSEGTGIGGKLFF. The CDR3, as DNA: TGTGCCAGCAGTGAAGGGACTGGGATAGGGGGAAAACTGTTTTTT.

The CDR3 loop reads CASSPRGQVGQPQHF. The CDR3 DNA reads TGTGCCAGCAGCCCTCGTGGACAGGTCGGTCAGCCCCAGCATTTT. The rearrangement links TRBV6-2 or TRBV6-3 to TRBJ1-5; 7 nucleotides line up with TRBD1. V lost 6 bases, J lost 6 bases, and 11 bases stayed unmatched. Germline CDR1 reads MNHEY; CDR2 reads SVGEGT. The CDR3 is 15 residues long.

This chain connects TRBV6-5 to TRBJ1-1; perhaps TRBD1 as D (6 bases). Germline V gene sequence: CDR1 MNHEY, CDR2 SVGAGI. Trimming left V 1 base short and J 1 base short, with 10 bases between. This CDR3 region has 15 residues. CDR3 in amino acids: CASSYWGGQNTEAFF. In DNA, the CDR3 is TGTGCCAGCAGTTACTGGGGGGGACAGAACACTGAAGCTTTCTTT.

The gene calls are TRBV19 and TRBJ1-5; 8 bases map to TRBD1. From germline, CDR1 is LNHDA and CDR2 SQIVND (reference sequence). Losses at the gene ends were 8 bases for V and 2 bases for J; bases not matched to a gene: 11. The CDR3 loop spans 16 amino acids. The DNA for the CDR3 is TGTGCCAGTTTGGAGTCAGGGGGCGCGGGCAATCAGCCCCAGCATTTT. Residues: CASLESGGAGNQPQHF.

The chain links TRBV18 to TRBJ1-2; D is undetermined. CDR3 length: 16 amino acids. With 2 bases removed from V and 5 bases from J, the gap between germline ends came to 18 bases. Germline CDR1 and CDR2: KGHSH and LQKENI. CDR3 DNA: TGTGCCAGCTCACCAAAATGGAACCGGACTCTATATGGCTACACCTTC. It translates to CASSPKWNRTLYGYTF. Full variable domain (outside the CDR3, taken from reference TRBV18 and TRBJ1-2): NAGVMQNPRHLVRRRGQEARLRCSPMKGHSHVYWYRQLPEEGLKFMVYLQKENIIDESGMPKERFSAEFPKEGPSILRIQQVVRGDSAAYFCASSPKWNRTLYGYTFGSGTRLTVV.

The chain carries TRBV5-4 and TRBJ2-5; 7 nucleotides agree with TRBD2. The CDR3 is 14 residues long. V trimming: 1 base; J trimming: 4 bases; junction bases outside the gene matches: 4. Germline CDR1 is SGHNT and CDR2 is YYREEE (reference sequence). The CDR3 here is CASSLTGGSETQYF. The CDR3 DNA reads as TGTGCCAGCAGCTTGACGGGGGGTTCAGAGACCCAGTACTTC.

J is TRBJ1-1 and V is TRBV19; D remains unclear. Germline values: CDR1 LNHDA, CDR2 SQIVND (reference sequence). This CDR3 comprises 16 residues. Deletions cut 8 bases from V and 0 bases from J, with 19 bases between. The CDR3 sequence is CASFISRLNMNTEAFF. The CDR3 DNA reads TGTGCCAGTTTCATCTCCAGGCTCAATATGAACACTGAAGCTTTCTTT.

The chain recombines TRBV20-1 with TRBJ1-1, with no clear D. There are 14 residues in the CDR3. The germline V gene encodes CDR1 DFQATT and CDR2 SNEGSKA (reference sequence). The ends were cut back, 3 bases at V and 1 base at J, with 12 bases in the middle. CDR3 nucleotides: TGCAGTGCTAGTCTGGCCGCAAAGAACACTGAAGCTTTCTTT. The encoded protein is CSASLAAKNTEAFF.

The chain combines TRBV20-1 with TRBJ1-1, with a tentative D call TRBD1 (5 bases). V was cut by 6 bases and J by 5 bases, with 10 bases left in between. This CDR3 contains 11 residues. Germline loops: CDR1 DFQATT, CDR2 SNEGSKA (reference sequence). CDR3 sequence reads: CSARAGTEAFF. The CDR3 DNA reads as TGCAGTGCCAGGGCCGGGACTGAAGCTTTCTTT.

V usage is TRBV5-4 and J usage is TRBJ2-3; 13 bases are a match to TRBD2. Germline-derived CDR1 and CDR2 are SGHNT and YYREEE (reference sequence). There are 17 residues in the CDR3. Unmatched junction bases numbered 10, after V lost 4 bases and J lost 5 bases. CDR3 in DNA: TGTGCCAGCAGCGGGAGGACTAGCGGGGGATGGTTAGATACGCAGTATTTT. It is translated as CASSGRTSGGWLDTQYF.

The chain uses TRBV23-1 and TRBJ2-6; possibly TRBD1 for D (6 bases). TRBV23-1 is an ORF, with its function uncertain. Between the trimmed V and J ends, which lost 4 bases and 2 bases, there was a span of 18 bases. The CDR3 has 18 residues. The CDR3 loop reads CASSLPCRGRPGANVLTF. CDR3 sequence (DNA): TGCGCCAGCAGTCTCCCATGCAGGGGACGGCCTGGGGCCAACGTCCTGACTTTC.

This chain uses TRBV7-3 with TRBJ2-5, with D maybe TRBD1 (6 bases). Germline values: CDR1 SGHTA, CDR2 FQGTGA. V was cut by 4 bases and J by 5 bases, with 14 bases left in between. The CDR3 contains 14 residues. The CDR3 region is CASSSHRDRETQYF. The CDR3 nucleotides read TGTGCCAGCAGCTCTCACAGGGATAGGGAGACCCAGTACTTC.

In DNA, the CDR3 is TGTGCCAGCAGTTCCCCAGGCCAGGGGGCGAGAGGCTACACCTTC. This sequence encodes CASSSPGQGARGYTF. The V call is TRBV27, the J call TRBJ1-2, with 8 nucleotides matching TRBD1. With 4 bases clipped from V and 8 bases from J, the junction kept 12 bases outside the gene matches. The CDR3 sequence is 15 residues long. CDR1 is MNHEY, CDR2 SMNVEV, per germline (reference sequence).

CDR3 DNA sequence: TGTGCCAGCAGTCGACAGGGCCCCTACAATGAGCAGTTCTTC. Translated: CASSRQGPYNEQFF. The chain recombines TRBV27 with TRBJ2-1, with TRBD1 identical over 7 bases. V was clipped by 5 bases and J by 2 bases; unmatched bases: 3. Germline CDR1 reads MNHEY; CDR2 reads SMNVEV (reference sequence). The CDR3 extends over 14 amino acids.

J is TRBJ1-6 and V is TRBV5-5; TRBD1 matches 9 bases. Germline CDR1 is SGHKS and CDR2 is YYEKEE (reference sequence). V gave up 4 bases and J gave up 8 bases; unmatched junction bases: 7. The CDR3 extends over 15 amino acids. CDR3 amino acids: CASSPRDRVYSPLHF. CDR3 nucleotides: TGTGCCAGCAGCCCCCGGGACAGGGTTTATTCACCCCTCCACTTT.

The sample holds a few counts of this clone. This chain links TRBV3-1 (or the pseudogene TRBV3-2) with TRBJ1-1, with no clear D. The CDR3 is 15 residues long. Per germline, CDR1 LGHDT and CDR2 YNNKEL (reference sequence). The V end was cut by 0 bases, the J end by 6 bases, with 14 bases between. This CDR3 is CASSQDPDFGSEAFF. CDR3 DNA sequence: TGTGCCAGCAGCCAAGACCCGGATTTCGGGTCTGAAGCTTTCTTT.

The rearrangement uses TRBV12-3 or TRBV12-4 and TRBJ1-1, with D possibly TRBD1 on 6 matching bases. V lost 5 bases, J lost 8 bases, and 12 bases lay in between. The CDR3 length is 12 residues. CDR3 protein: CASSAQGAEAFF. CDR3 in DNA: TGTGCCAGCAGTGCACAGGGCGCCGAAGCTTTCTTT.

The chain employs TRBV9 and TRBJ2-2; possible D gene TRBD1, 7 bases. CDR3 length: 15 amino acids. Between the trimmed V and J ends, which lost 1 base and 4 bases, there was a span of 11 bases. The V gene's germline CDR1 is SGDLS and CDR2 YYNGEE. CDR3 in DNA: TGTGCCAGCAGCGTAAACCAGGGGGGCACCGGGGAGCTGTTTTTT. Translation gives CASSVNQGGTGELFF.

This clone was seen just once. The V and J genes are TRBV10-3 and TRBJ2-7, with 11 nucleotides matching TRBD1. The CDR3 consists of 13 residues. Per germline, CDR1 ENHRY and CDR2 SYGVKD. V trimming: 6 bases; J trimming: 7 bases; junction bases outside the gene matches: 5. The CDR3 is CAIRGQGVYEQYV. In nucleotides, the CDR3 is TGTGCCATCAGGGGACAGGGGGTGTATGAGCAGTACGTC.

This chain links TRBV13 with TRBJ1-2; D remains unclear. CDR1 is PRHDT, CDR2 FYEKMQ, per germline (reference sequence). The CDR3 consists of 11 residues. The V end was cut by 1 base, the J end by 11 bases, with 8 bases between. In DNA, the CDR3 is TGTGCCAGCAGCTTAGAGGCGGGATACACCTTC. Residues: CASSLEAGYTF.

The V and J genes are TRBV4-1 and TRBJ2-7; TRBD1 matches 7 bases. CDR3 size: 14 residues. The V gene's germline CDR1 is MGHRA and CDR2 YSYEKL. V was pared by 1 base and J by 2 bases, with 2 bases of the junction left unmatched. As DNA, the CDR3 is TGCGCCAGCAGCCAAGTACAGGGGACCTACGAGCAGTACTTC. Translation gives CASSQVQGTYEQYF.

The chain couples TRBV4-2 to TRBJ2-2; no reliable D call. V was shortened by 1 base and J by 0 bases, with 6 bases between the two germline ends. The V gene's germline CDR1 is LGHNA and CDR2 YNFKEQ. The CDR3 extends over 15 amino acids. In nucleotides, the CDR3 is TGTGCCAGCAGCCAAGCCGTCTCGAACACCGGGGAGCTGTTTTTT. Its translation is CASSQAVSNTGELFF.

This clone was counted a few times. The chain recombines TRBV7-2 with TRBJ2-7; D is perhaps TRBD2 (6 bases). This CDR3 region has 14 residues. V was pared by 5 bases and J by 5 bases, with 16 bases between. The germline CDR1 and CDR2 sequences are SGHTA and FQGNSA. The CDR3 DNA sequence: TGTGCCAGCAGCCTCGACCGGGGGAGTGACGAGCAGTACTTC. Protein product: CASSLDRGSDEQYF.

The chain recombines TRBV2 with TRBJ2-7, with D perhaps matching TRBD1 (5 bases). The V and J ends lost 2 bases and 2 bases respectively, with 10 bases between them. Looked up from germline, CDR1 is SNHLY and CDR2 is FYNNEI. The CDR3 contains 14 residues. The CDR3 nucleotides are TGTGCCAGCAGTGAACAGGGTGAGGCCTACGAGCAGTACTTC. Protein product: CASSEQGEAYEQYF. The variable domain in full, with the rest retrieved from reference TRBV2 and TRBJ2-7, is EPEVTQTPSHQVTQMGQEVILRCVPISNHLYFYWYRQILGQKVEFLVSFYNNEISEKSEIFDDQFSVERPDGSNFTLKIRSTKLEDSAMYFCASSEQGEAYEQYFGPGTRLTVT.

The chain couples TRBV7-2 to TRBJ2-1, with a weak D call TRBD2 (5 bases). The CDR3 contains 15 residues. Germline CDR1 and CDR2: SGHTA and FQGNSA. Trimming shortened V by 4 bases and J by 5 bases, and 15 bases separated the two germline ends. CDR3 sequence: CASSSPPGSDNEQFF. In nucleotides, the CDR3 is TGTGCCAGCAGCTCCCCCCCGGGGTCCGACAATGAGCAGTTCTTC.

J is TRBJ1-2 and V is TRBV6-5, with 7 nucleotides matching TRBD1. Trimming at V came to 8 bases and at J to 2 bases, leaving 8 bases not matched to a gene. CDR1 and CDR2 (germline): MNHEY, SVGAGI. This CDR3 has 14 amino acids. The CDR3 region has the DNA TGTGCCAGCGTTAGGGCAGGGGGAAACTATGGCTACACCTTC. This gives the protein CASVRAGGNYGYTF.